Listed below are T cell receptor beta chains from one sample, sequenced in a study of OX40 agonist ivuxolimab in advanced cancers. Some clones are missing from TCRdb's copy, which holds only in-frame ones; the method was immunoSEQ multiplex PCR. The sample holds around 140,000 clones; 90% are singletons and the top ten take approximately 0.99%. The starting material was CD4+ or CD8+ T cells sorted from blood, obtained in a trial of the OX40 agonist ivuxolimab. These receptors all stem from an adult with an advanced solid tumor such as melanoma, head and neck, liver or kidney cancer. Both conserved end residues are part of each CDR3. The order of the fields is CDR3 DNA, CDR3 protein, clone size, V gene, J gene, D gene. A D gene is named only where the DNA matches it firmly. Clone size is shown for a subset of rows, as once, few, many or a class of expanded clone.

TGCGCCAGCAGCTTGGCACTGGTCGGGGGTGGAAACACCATATATTTT	CASSLALVGGGNTIYF	once	TRBV5-1	TRBJ1-3	NA
TGTGCCAGCAGTTTCGGCACTAGCGGGTACTACAATGAGCAGTTCTTC	CASSFGTSGYYNEQFF	NA	TRBV27	TRBJ2-1	TRBD2
TGTGCCAGCAGTTTATGGGCGGGACCTTATGGCTACACCTTC	CASSLWAGPYGYTF	NA	TRBV28	TRBJ1-2	NA
TGTGCCAGTAGTATAGAAGCAGGGCGGGACTATGGCTACACCTTC	CASSIEAGRDYGYTF	few	TRBV19	TRBJ1-2	NA
TGTGCCCCAGGGCCCTTGGGGAGCAATCAGCCCCAGCATTTT	CAPGPLGSNQPQHF	few	TRBV7-9	TRBJ1-5	NA
TGTGCCAGCAGCCAAGCAAAGGGCGGGACAGATACGCAGTATTTT	CASSQAKGGTDTQYF	NA	TRBV4-2	TRBJ2-3	NA
TGTGCCAGCAGTGAGGCCAGAAGGAATGAAAAACTGTTTTTT	CASSEARRNEKLFF	NA	TRBV2	TRBJ1-4	NA
TGTGCCAGCAACACCCCGGGACAGGGACCCGAAGCTTTCTTT	CASNTPGQGPEAFF	NA	TRBV21-1	TRBJ1-1	NA
TGTGCCAGCAGCTCCGGGACCGGGAGGGACTATGGCTACACCTTC	CASSSGTGRDYGYTF	NA	TRBV7-3	TRBJ1-2	NA
TGTGCCAGCATCGGACAGGACTCCTACGAGCAGTACTTC	CASIGQDSYEQYF	NA	TRBV6-6	TRBJ2-7	TRBD1